Sequencing of this T cell receptor beta chain was carried out in a study of blood T cell repertoires in COVID-19. Study at large: Sources were T cells, B-cell-depleted T cells, or PBMCs; the material itself was cDNA or gDNA.

The CDR3 runs to 16 residues. The V and J ends lost 6 bases and 1 base, in that order; junction bases with no gene match: 7. Germline V lookup: CDR1 MNHNY, CDR2 SVGAGI (reference sequence). In the source study's methods: Amplification from reference gene primers served as the basis for estimated nucleated cell counts. Data came from immunoSEQ multiplex PCR; TCRdb stores just in-frame clones and leaves some out. V and J calls and clone size are copied from that table; D and trimming were computed from the DNA. The sample includes tens of thousands of clones, 70% to 80% of them seen just once. This clonotype was sampled from a human donor in a cohort sampled during active COVID-19. This rearrangement joins TRBV6-6 to TRBJ2-1; TRBD2 aligns across 9 bases. Specimen: peripheral blood. The CDR3 spells CASRGLAGTSYNEQFF. The CDR3 coding sequence is TGTGCCAGCAGGGGGCTAGCGGGAACGTCCTACAATGAGCAGTTCTTC.